This TCR beta chain comes out of a study of tumor-infiltrating lymphocytes in primary liver carcinoma. Turning to the study itself: Regardless of tissue type, samples showed similar yields of roughly 3.5 to 7.5 million productive TCRbeta reads.

Worth noting for this clonotype: Its antigen is not identified. A read error may produce the germline difference seen at one junction end.

Study-wide results and limits: Paired tumor-adjacent and tumor-blood samples overlapped less than tumor region pairs did.

Bulk tissue was left unsorted, and RNA and DNA were co-extracted from roughly 20-30 mg of it. TCR beta cDNA was made from approximately 500 ng total RNA with a constant-region primer. Three nested multiplex PCR rounds, a slightly modified ARM-PCR, produced the libraries for TCR beta. TCRdb used MiXCR to reprocess the multiplex PCR reads, holding one entry per CDR3 protein. The repertoire holds tens of thousands of distinct CDR3 sequences, with over 75% as singletons. The sequence derives from a woman in her thirties with primary liver carcinoma and hepatitis B virus infection. The sequenced sample consisted of liver tumor tissue from sampling region 1. Subset denoted: tumor region T1, superior pole.

CDR3 sequence (DNA): TGTGCCAGCAGCTTAGGAGGGTTTGATACTGGGGGCACTGAAGCCTTCTTT. Its protein is CASSLGGFDTGGTEAFF. The rearrangement links TRBV13 to TRBJ1-1; tentative D call: TRBD1 (6 bases). The CDR3 is 17 residues long. CDR1 and CDR2 (germline): PRHDT, FYEKMQ (reference sequence). Supplemented by reference TRBV13 and TRBJ1-1, the full variable domain reads AAGVIQSPRHLIKEKRETATLKCYPIPRHDTVYWYQQGPGQDPQFLISFYEKMQSDKGSIPDRFSAQQFSDYHSELNMSSLELGDSALYFCASSLGGFDTGGTEAFFGQGTRLTVV.